The 19 T cell receptor beta chains given below trace back to one sample, sequenced in a study of cytomegalovirus exposure and HLA in healthy donors. 60 Vbeta and 13 Jbeta primers were used in PCR. The table came from immunoSEQ multiplex PCR; TCRdb's copy has only in-frame clones and leaves some out. Seen here are over 100,000 clones, around three quarters observed once, and the top ten hold about 3%. Sequences were obtained from PBMCs. Receptor source: a woman aged 18-35 years in good health and CMV-seropositive.

This clone was found a few times. V gene TRBV19 combines with J gene TRBJ2-5; no clear D gene. Trimming shortened V by 1 base and J by 4 bases, and 4 bases separated the two germline ends. The CDR3 extends over 12 amino acids. The germline CDR1 and CDR2 sequences are LNHDA and SQIVND (reference sequence). The chain's CDR3 is CASSIGGETQYF. The CDR3 nucleotides read TGTGCCAGTAGTATAGGAGGAGAGACCCAGTACTTC.

The chain links TRBV25-1 to TRBJ2-3; tentatively, D is TRBD2 (7 bases). Trimming shortened V by 5 bases and J by 0 bases, and 18 bases separated the two germline ends. The CDR3 totals 17 residues. Germline CDR1 MGHDK, CDR2 SYGVNS. CDR3 sequence reads: CASSSRGEGPSTDTQYF. As DNA, the CDR3 is TGTGCCAGCAGTTCGAGGGGGGAGGGACCTAGCACAGATACGCAGTATTTT.

V is TRBV18 and J is TRBJ1-1; TRBD1 matches 8 bases. Germline V gives CDR1 KGHSH, CDR2 LQKENI. The CDR3 loop spans 15 amino acids. Trimming took 2 bases from V and 0 from J; bases not matched to a gene: 2. The CDR3: CASSPGQGMNTEAFF. CDR3 coding DNA: TGTGCCAGCTCACCAGGACAGGGAATGAACACTGAAGCTTTCTTT.

The table lists this clone with a few counts. The chain employs TRBV19 and TRBJ1-5, with D possibly being TRBD1 (5 bases). The germline V gene encodes CDR1 LNHDA and CDR2 SQIVND (reference sequence). Trimming left V 5 bases short and J 6 bases short, with 11 bases between. There are 13 residues in the CDR3. CDR3 in DNA: TGTGCCAGTAGTCCCGCAGGGATTCAGCCCCAGCATTTT. Protein product: CASSPAGIQPQHF.

The gene calls are TRBV18 and TRBJ2-5; 10 bases fit TRBD2. Germline values: CDR1 KGHSH, CDR2 LQKENI. V lost 3 bases, J lost 5 bases, and 6 bases stayed unmatched. CDR3 size: 15 residues. Here the CDR3 reads CASSPPGLAEETQYF. For the CDR3, the DNA is TGTGCCAGCTCACCCCCAGGACTAGCGGAGGAGACCCAGTACTTC.

The CDR3 is CASSWDRGGEKLFF. The CDR3 coding sequence is TGTGCCAGCAGCTGGGACAGGGGTGGGGAAAAACTGTTTTTT. The V and J genes are TRBV7-9 and TRBJ1-4; 10 bases align to TRBD1. Germline CDR1 reads SEHNR; CDR2 reads FQNEAQ (reference sequence). The V gene end was trimmed by 4 bases and the J gene end by 8 bases; junction bases not matched to a gene: 4. The CDR3 runs to 14 residues.

The chain employs TRBV5-1 and TRBJ2-5, with 8 bases identical to TRBD2. Germline trimming cut 1 base from V and 3 bases from J; bases unmatched to any gene: 5. Germline loops: CDR1 SGHRS, CDR2 YFSETQ. This CDR3 spans 15 amino acids. In DNA form, the CDR3 reads TGCGCCAGCAGCTTGTACGGGGGGGTGGAAGAGACCCAGTACTTC. Encoded protein: CASSLYGGVEETQYF.

The V gene is TRBV28, the J gene TRBJ1-5; 12 positions match TRBD1. With 4 bases clipped from V and 0 bases from J, the junction kept 13 bases outside the gene matches. The CDR3 extends over 20 amino acids. The germline V gene encodes CDR1 MDHEN and CDR2 SYDVKM. CDR3 in amino acids: CASSSLHGTGGGNSNQPQHF. In DNA, the CDR3 is TGTGCCAGCAGTTCTCTCCACGGGACAGGGGGCGGCAATAGCAATCAGCCCCAGCATTTT.

J is TRBJ1-5 and V is TRBV19, with D perhaps TRBD1 (6 bases). Trimming cost V 5 bases and J 1 base, with 27 bases left between them. CDR1 and CDR2 from the germline V gene are LNHDA and SQIVND (reference sequence). The CDR3 is 20 residues long. The CDR3 bases are TGTGCCAGTAGTGGGCAAACAGGGTTCCTCCTCCTAGGGAGCAATCAGCCCCAGCATTTT. Its protein product is CASSGQTGFLLLGSNQPQHF.

This clone has more than one count but fewer than ten. The V gene is TRBV13, the J gene TRBJ2-7; 7 nucleotides match TRBD2. Germline V CDR1 and CDR2: PRHDT, FYEKMQ (reference sequence). The V and J ends lost 5 bases and 3 bases, in that order; junction bases with no gene match: 10. The CDR3 has 15 residues. The CDR3 protein is CASSLAGLTNYEQYF. As DNA, the CDR3 is TGTGCCAGCAGCCTTGCGGGACTAACCAACTACGAGCAGTACTTC.

The V gene is TRBV7-8, the J gene TRBJ2-7; D not certain. Trimming took off 1 base at V and 3 bases at J, with 16 bases between the two ends. Germline-derived CDR1 and CDR2 are SGHVS and FQNEAQ. The CDR3 totals 16 residues. The CDR3 sequence: CASSLGFTALNYEQYF. In nucleotides, the CDR3 is TGTGCCAGCAGCTTAGGGTTTACAGCCCTTAACTACGAGCAGTACTTC.

This chain joins TRBV4-2 and TRBJ2-2, with TRBD1 identical over 8 bases. This CDR3 spans 15 amino acids. V shed 4 bases, J shed 4 bases, and the junction held 5 bases outside the gene matches. The germline V gene encodes CDR1 LGHNA and CDR2 YNFKEQ. The CDR3 protein is CASSPWTGLTGELFF. CDR3 sequence (DNA): TGTGCCAGCAGCCCATGGACAGGGCTCACCGGGGAGCTGTTTTTT.

This clone showed up just a few times. V and J are TRBV30 and TRBJ1-5, with a weak D call TRBD1 (5 bases). V lost 0 bases, J lost 5 bases, and 8 bases lay in between. The CDR3 spans 13 residues. Germline V gene data show CDR1 as GTSNPN and CDR2 as SVGIG (reference sequence). The CDR3 loop is CAWSVQAHQPQHF. CDR3 DNA: TGTGCCTGGAGTGTACAGGCCCATCAGCCCCAGCATTTT.

This clone was observed a handful of times. This chain connects TRBV10-3 to TRBJ1-1, with D uncertain. The CDR3 totals 11 residues. The germline V gene encodes CDR1 ENHRY and CDR2 SYGVKD. Trimming stripped 4 bases from V and 5 bases from J, with 5 bases between. The CDR3 DNA reads as TGTGCCATCAGTGGGGAGACTGAAGCTTTCTTT. Its protein is CAISGETEAFF.

The V call is TRBV4-1, the J call TRBJ1-4; the D gene is possibly TRBD1 (6 bases). With 0 bases removed from V and 6 bases from J, the gap between germline ends came to 17 bases. In germline, CDR1 is MGHRA, CDR2 YSYEKL. The length of the CDR3 is 17 residues. The CDR3 loop reads CASSQEVRTAEDEKLFF. DNA for the CDR3: TGCGCCAGCAGCCAAGAGGTCCGGACAGCTGAGGATGAAAAACTGTTTTTT.

The chain links TRBV4-1 to TRBJ1-2, with 7 bases that match TRBD1. With 3 bases clipped from V and 7 bases from J, the junction kept 8 bases outside the gene matches. CDR1 is MGHRA and CDR2 is YSYEKL in the germline V gene. This CDR3 has 14 amino acids. The CDR3 protein is CASSHHTGVGGYTF. In DNA, the CDR3 is TGCGCCAGCAGCCACCATACAGGGGTCGGTGGCTACACCTTC.

The chain employs TRBV11-2 and TRBJ1-2, with D possibly TRBD1 on 5 matching bases. Trimming removed 1 base at V and 6 bases at J, with 9 bases between. Germline CDR1 and CDR2: SGHAT and FQNNGV. This CDR3 has 13 amino acids. The CDR3 reads CASSLGQHHGYTF. The CDR3 DNA sequence: TGTGCCAGCAGCTTAGGACAGCATCATGGCTACACCTTC.

The CDR3 here is CASEGVNTEAFF. Written as DNA, the CDR3 is TGTGCCAGCGAGGGTGTGAACACTGAAGCTTTCTTT. The V and J genes are TRBV27 and TRBJ1-1, with no clear D. The germline V and J ends were trimmed by 8 bases and 0 bases, with 7 bases remaining between them. This CDR3 region has 12 residues. Germline lookup yields CDR1 MNHEY and CDR2 SMNVEV (reference sequence).

V gene TRBV11-3 combines with J gene TRBJ2-1, with 8 bases matching TRBD1. V was pared by 8 bases and J by 6 bases, with 6 bases of the junction left unmatched. The CDR3 extends over 13 amino acids. Looked up from germline, CDR1 is SGHNT and CDR2 is YENEEA. CDR3 protein: CASSQGAVNEQFF. CDR3 DNA sequence: TGTGCCAGCTCTCAGGGGGCGGTCAATGAGCAGTTCTTC.